This T cell receptor (beta chain) was found in a study of cytomegalovirus exposure and HLA in healthy donors. Findings and limits, study-wide: It was around 160 TCR beta chains that were listed as cytomegalovirus-associated. The study assumed roughly uniform donor sequencing depth for presence/absence analyses.

The PCR made use of 60 Vbeta and 13 Jbeta primers. The data were produced by immunoSEQ multiplex PCR, yet TCRdb's version contains in-frame clones alone and is incomplete. This listing includes 45,000 to 65,000 clones. V was shortened by 3 bases and J by 4 bases, with 12 bases between the two germline ends. The CDR3 has 14 amino acids. Germline V gene lookup returns CDR1 MNHEY and CDR2 SMNVEV (reference sequence). Concerning this clone itself: The antigen remains undetermined.

This sequence was found in a man aged 18 to 29 in good health and CMV-seropositive. J is TRBJ1-1 and V is TRBV27; D might be TRBD1 (5 bases). The sequenced sample consisted of PBMCs. For the CDR3, the DNA is TGTGCCAGCAGTTTCAGGGAGGTCGGCACTGAAGCTTTCTTT. Its protein is CASSFREVGTEAFF.